The 14 T cell receptor delta chains given below trace back to one sample, sequenced in a study of gamma-delta chains in newborns, infants, children. TCRdb called clones anew from the reads with CATT. This table holds around 4,500 delta-chain clones, less than 6.5% found once. The sample taken for sequencing was blood. The receptors shown here come from a child who was a newborn, infant or young child, either healthy, febrile or measles-vaccinated (not recorded which).

The chain combines TRDV2 with TRDJ3; 7 bases map to TRDD3. The CDR3 is made up of 19 amino acids. After removal of 2 bases from V and 0 bases from J, the junction contained 9 bases not matched to a gene. Germline assignment: CDR1 GEAIGNYY and CDR2 EKD. The CDR3 region is CACDRMLGASSWDTRQMFF. The CDR3 bases are TGTGCCTGTGACAGGATGCTGGGGGCTAGCTCCTGGGACACCCGACAGATGTTTTTC.

The chain has TRDV1 and TRDJ1; D is perhaps TRDD3 (6 bases). The V and J ends lost 4 bases and 2 bases respectively, with 35 bases between them. The CDR3 length is 22 residues. Germline CDR1 reads TSWWSYY; CDR2 reads QGS. The CDR3 protein is CALGGPLFAFWLRGGSTDKLIF. CDR3 sequence (DNA): TGTGCTCTTGGGGGCCCCTTGTTCGCCTTCTGGCTGAGGGGGGGGAGTACCGATAAACTCATCTTT.

This clone is deemed medium-sized (0.01 to 0.1%). Other DNA sequences of this sample code for an identical CDR3. V is TRDV2 and J is TRDJ3; possibly TRDD3 for D (5 bases). V was shortened by 0 bases and J by 0 bases, with 11 bases between the two germline ends. The CDR3 runs 18 residues. Germline CDR1 GEAIGNYY, CDR2 EKD. In nucleotides, the CDR3 is TGTGCCTGTGACACCGCGGGGGCAAGCTCCTGGGACACCCGACAGATGTTTTTC. Translation gives CACDTAGASSWDTRQMFF.

Comments on this clone: In the same sample, other DNA sequences code for this CDR3. CDR3 in amino acids: CACDTAEGTHKLIF. In DNA form, the CDR3 reads TGTGCCTGTGACACCGCTGAGGGAACACATAAACTCATCTTT. The chain is built from TRDV2 and TRDJ1; D is unclear. CDR3 length: 14 amino acids. V was cut by 0 bases and J by 6 bases, with 13 bases left in between. Germline V gene data show CDR1 as GEAIGNYY and CDR2 as EKD.

In its sample, this clone was seen a few times. This chain uses TRDV3 with TRDJ1; D could derive from TRDD2 or TRDD3 (8 bases each). Germline V gene data show CDR1 as TVYSNPD and CDR2 as GDNSRS (reference sequence). The CDR3 totals 18 residues. The V gene lost 4 bases and the J gene lost 1 base, with 28 bases spanning the gap. The CDR3 loop is CAYFLQREWGILTDKLIF. CDR3 in DNA: TGTGCCTACTTCCTACAACGTGAGTGGGGGATCCTCACCGATAAACTCATCTTT.

This chain links TRDV2 with TRDJ2; 10 nucleotides line up with TRDD3. No J gene is reported in TCRdb; it was inferred here by comparing the DNA with germline. CDR1 is GEAIGNYY, CDR2 EKD, per germline. J was trimmed by 0 bases and V by 3 bases; bases with no gene match: 6. This CDR3 has 17 amino acids. The CDR3 reads CACDPMGDTALTAQLFF. As DNA, the CDR3 is TGTGCCTGTGACCCTATGGGGGATACCGCTTTGACAGCACAACTCTTCTTT.

V is TRDV2 and J is TRDJ3; 8 bases map to TRDD3. This CDR3 comprises 18 residues. V gave up 2 bases and J gave up 1 base; unmatched junction bases: 6. Germline V CDR1 and CDR2: GEAIGNYY, EKD. CDR3 sequence reads: CACDRMGILSWDTRQMFF. The CDR3 DNA sequence: TGTGCCTGTGACAGAATGGGGATACTATCCTGGGACACCCGACAGATGTTTTTC.

This clone has just a few counts. This chain uses TRDV2 with TRDJ3; 8 bases are a match to TRDD3. CDR3 length equals 18 residues. J lost 1 base, V lost 0 bases, and 4 bases had no gene match. Looked up from germline, CDR1 is GEAIGNYY and CDR2 is EKD. In DNA form, the CDR3 reads TGTGCCTGTGACACCGTCTGGGGGAATTCCTGGGACACCCGACAGATGTTTTTC. Protein product: CACDTVWGNSWDTRQMFF.

This clone was seen a few times. In DNA, the CDR3 is TGTGCCTGTGACACCCTGGGGGATACTCTCTCCTGGGACACCCGACAGATGTTTTTC. It yields the protein CACDTLGDTLSWDTRQMFF. The chain has TRDV2 and TRDJ3; 11 bases agree with TRDD3. CDR3 size: 19 residues. Looked up from germline, CDR1 is GEAIGNYY and CDR2 is EKD. Losses at the gene ends were 0 bases for V and 0 bases for J; bases not matched to a gene: 3.

This clone has only a few counts. Its ends do not fully match the called genes, so a read error is possible. DNA of the CDR3: TGTGCCCGTGACCCTGTACTGGGGGATGTCTCCTGGGACACCCGACAGATGTTTTTC. It yields the protein CARDPVLGDVSWDTRQMFF. The chain joins TRDV2 to TRDJ3, with 10 positions matching TRDD3. The CDR3 covers 19 residues. CDR1 is GEAIGNYY, CDR2 EKD, per germline.

By its share, this clone is large. The rearrangement links TRDV2 to TRDJ3; 9 bases map to TRDD3. The CDR3 is 18 amino acids. Losses at the gene ends were 3 bases for V and 1 base for J; bases not matched to a gene: 6. Germline assignment: CDR1 GEAIGNYY and CDR2 EKD. CDR3 sequence reads: CACDRLGEHSWDTRQMFF. In DNA form, the CDR3 reads TGTGCCTGTGACCGACTGGGGGAGCATTCCTGGGACACCCGACAGATGTTTTTC.

By sample fraction, this clone is medium-sized. Other DNA variants within this sample encode the same CDR3. The chain couples TRDV2 to TRDJ3; unclear D gene. The CDR3 loop spans 17 amino acids. Germline V gene lookup returns CDR1 GEAIGNYY and CDR2 EKD. Trimming removed 0 bases from V and 0 bases from J, with 8 bases in between. The CDR3 sequence: CACDTVLSSWDTRQMFF. In nucleotides, the CDR3 is TGTGCCTGTGACACCGTACTGAGCTCCTGGGACACCCGACAGATGTTTTTC.

This clone is medium-sized by share. V is TRDV1 and J is TRDJ1, with 7 bases lining up with TRDD3. The germline V gene encodes CDR1 TSWWSYY and CDR2 QGS. The ends lost 0 bases at V and 0 bases at J; junction bases unmatched: 10. The CDR3 extends over 18 amino acids. Here the CDR3 reads CALGELIRMGEYTDKLIF. The CDR3 DNA reads TGTGCTCTTGGGGAACTAATCAGGATGGGGGAGTACACCGATAAACTCATCTTT.

The V call is TRDV2, the J call TRDJ1; 11 nucleotides line up with TRDD3. The CDR3 consists of 15 residues. Per germline, CDR1 GEAIGNYY and CDR2 EKD. The trim removed 0 bases at V and 4 bases at J, leaving 3 bases unmatched. In DNA, the CDR3 is TGTGCCTGTGACACCTGGGGGATACGAGGCGATAAACTCATCTTT. It is translated as CACDTWGIRGDKLIF.